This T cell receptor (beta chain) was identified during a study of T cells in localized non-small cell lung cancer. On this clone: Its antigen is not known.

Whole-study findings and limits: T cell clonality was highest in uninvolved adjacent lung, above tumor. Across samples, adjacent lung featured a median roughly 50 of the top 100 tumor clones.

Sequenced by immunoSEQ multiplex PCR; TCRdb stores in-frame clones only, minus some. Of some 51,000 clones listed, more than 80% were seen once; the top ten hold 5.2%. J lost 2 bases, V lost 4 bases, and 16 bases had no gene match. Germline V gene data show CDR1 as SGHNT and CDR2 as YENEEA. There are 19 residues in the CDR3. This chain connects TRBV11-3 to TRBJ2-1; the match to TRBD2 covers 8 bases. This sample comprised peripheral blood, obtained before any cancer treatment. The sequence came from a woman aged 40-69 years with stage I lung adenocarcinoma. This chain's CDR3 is CASSSPPGAGDGTYNEQFF. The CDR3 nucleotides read TGTGCCAGCAGCTCGCCTCCGGGAGCGGGGGACGGAACCTACAATGAGCAGTTCTTC.